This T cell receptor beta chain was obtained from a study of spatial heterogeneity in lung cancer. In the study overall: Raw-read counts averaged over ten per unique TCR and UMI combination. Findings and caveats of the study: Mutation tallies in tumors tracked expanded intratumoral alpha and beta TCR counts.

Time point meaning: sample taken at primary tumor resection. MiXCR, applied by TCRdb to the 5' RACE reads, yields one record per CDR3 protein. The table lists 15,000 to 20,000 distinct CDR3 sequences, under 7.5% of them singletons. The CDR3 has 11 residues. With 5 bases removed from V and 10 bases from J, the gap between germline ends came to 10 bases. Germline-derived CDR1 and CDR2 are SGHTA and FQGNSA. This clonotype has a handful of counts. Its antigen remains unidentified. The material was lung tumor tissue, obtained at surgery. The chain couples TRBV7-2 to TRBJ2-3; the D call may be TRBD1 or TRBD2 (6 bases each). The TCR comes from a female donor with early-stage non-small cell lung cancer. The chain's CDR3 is CASSGGQAQYF. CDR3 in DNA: TGTGCCAGCAGCGGGGGGCAGGCGCAGTATTTT.